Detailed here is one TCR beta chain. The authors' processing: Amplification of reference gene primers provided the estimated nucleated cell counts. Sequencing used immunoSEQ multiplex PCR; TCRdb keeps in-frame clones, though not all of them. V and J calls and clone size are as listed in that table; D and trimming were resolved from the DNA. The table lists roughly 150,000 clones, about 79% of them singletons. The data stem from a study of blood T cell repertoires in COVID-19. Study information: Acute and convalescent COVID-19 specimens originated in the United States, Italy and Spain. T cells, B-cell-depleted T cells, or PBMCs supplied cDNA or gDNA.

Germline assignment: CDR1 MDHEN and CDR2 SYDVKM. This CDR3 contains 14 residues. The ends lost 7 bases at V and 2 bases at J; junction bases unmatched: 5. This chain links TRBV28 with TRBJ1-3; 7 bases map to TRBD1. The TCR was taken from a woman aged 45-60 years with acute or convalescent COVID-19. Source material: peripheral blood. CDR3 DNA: TGTGCCAGCATCAGGGGGGACGCTGGAAACACCATATATTTT. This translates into CASIRGDAGNTIYF.